This is a list of T cell receptor beta chains from one sample in a study of blood T cell repertoires in COVID-19. Here immunoSEQ multiplex PCR was the method, and the copy in TCRdb shows in-frame clones only, minus some. The sample has about 100,000 clones, 80% seen once. The sample consisted of peripheral blood. These TCRs come from a woman between 70 and 85 years old with acute or convalescent COVID-19. Each CDR3 is given with its conserved first and last residue. The D gene is left open where the match is weak. Clone size is shown for a subset of rows, as once, few, many or a class of expanded clone.

few	TRBV23-1	TRBJ2-1	TRBD1	CASSRGTGHNEQFF	TGCGCCAGCAGTCGGGGGACAGGGCACAATGAGCAGTTCTTC
-	TRBV19	TRBJ1-1	-	CASSIGRVHTEAFF	TGTGCCAGTAGTATCGGCAGGGTCCACACTGAAGCTTTCTTT
once	TRBV3-1/TRBV3-2	TRBJ2-5	TRBD1	CASSPTLGQGARATQYF	TGTGCCAGCAGCCCTACACTCGGACAGGGGGCGCGGGCGACCCAGTACTTC
-	TRBV22-1	TRBJ1-6	-	CPGSASKLQGNSPLHF	TGTCCTGGGAGCGCCTCAAAATTACAGGGGAATTCACCCCTCCACTTT
-	TRBV29-1	TRBJ1-1	-	CSVEETLNTEAFF	TGCAGCGTTGAGGAGACCCTGAACACTGAAGCTTTCTTT
-	TRBV10-3	TRBJ2-1	TRBD1	CAISESSQGLYEQFF	TGTGCCATCAGTGAGTCCTCACAGGGGCTGTATGAGCAGTTCTTC
few	TRBV5-6	TRBJ1-6	TRBD1	CASSWRQGNSPLHF	TGTGCCAGCAGCTGGAGACAGGGGAATTCACCCCTCCACTTT
-	TRBV24-1	TRBJ1-2	TRBD1	CATSDWDRAYGYTF	TGTGCCACCAGTGACTGGGACAGGGCCTATGGCTACACCTTC
-	TRBV9	TRBJ2-5	-	CASAQGSGETQYF	TGTGCCAGCGCCCAGGGATCAGGGGAGACCCAGTACTTC
once	TRBV19	TRBJ2-3	TRBD1	CASSIGDTGGADTQYF	TGTGCCAGTAGTATAGGGGATACAGGGGGAGCAGATACGCAGTATTTT
-	TRBV5-1	TRBJ2-7	TRBD1	CASSLGGTGTYEQYF	TGCGCCAGCAGCTTGGGGGGGACAGGGACCTACGAGCAGTACTTC
once	TRBV4-1	TRBJ1-2	-	CASSQSGSTAWYGYTF	TGCGCCAGCAGCCAATCAGGCAGCACTGCCTGGTATGGCTACACCTTC
-	TRBV28	TRBJ1-5	-	CASSLGTEHQPQHF	TGTGCCAGCAGTCTCGGGACTGAGCATCAGCCCCAGCATTTT
once	TRBV12-1	TRBJ2-3	-	CASSFFGLAGGHSDTQYF	TGTGCCAGCAGCTTTTTTGGACTAGCGGGGGGGCATTCAGATACGCAGTATTTT
-	TRBV3-1/TRBV3-2	TRBJ1-2	-	CASSQTANYGYTF	TGTGCCAGCAGCCAGACAGCTAACTATGGCTACACCTTC
-	TRBV28	TRBJ1-2	-	CASSVRTAGYGYTF	TGTGCCAGCAGCGTACGTACAGCGGGTTATGGCTACACCTTC
-	TRBV11-2	TRBJ1-1	TRBD1	CASSLAPPGTGPTEAFF	TGTGCCAGCAGCTTAGCCCCCCCCGGGACAGGGCCCACTGAAGCTTTCTTT
-	TRBV5-1	TRBJ1-5	-	CASSLEAGYQPQHF	TGCGCCAGCAGCTTGGAAGCGGGGTATCAGCCCCAGCATTTT
-	TRBV5-1	TRBJ1-4	-	CASTGGARANEKLFF	TGCGCCAGCACCGGGGGTGCCAGAGCTAATGAAAAACTGTTTTTT